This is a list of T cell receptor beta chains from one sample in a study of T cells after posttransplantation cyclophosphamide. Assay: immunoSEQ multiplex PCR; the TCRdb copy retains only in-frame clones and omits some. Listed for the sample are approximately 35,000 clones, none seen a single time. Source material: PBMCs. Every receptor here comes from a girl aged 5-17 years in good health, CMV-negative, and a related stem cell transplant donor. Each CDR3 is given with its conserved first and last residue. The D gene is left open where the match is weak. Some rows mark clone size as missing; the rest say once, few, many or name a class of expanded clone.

CDR3: CASSWRGSPYGYTF
DNA: TGTGCCAGTAGCTGGAGGGGCTCGCCCTATGGCTACACCTTC
J: TRBJ1-2
D: NA
size: many
V: TRBV19

CDR3: CATSRGRTARYEQYF
DNA: TGTGCCACCAGCAGAGGTCGGACAGCCCGCTACGAGCAGTACTTC
J: TRBJ2-7
D: NA
size: few
V: TRBV15

CDR3: CASSLKGWNQPQHF
DNA: TGTGCCAGCAGCCTAAAGGGGTGGAATCAGCCCCAGCATTTT
J: TRBJ1-5
D: NA
size: many
V: TRBV27

CDR3: CASSLGGRRNQPQHF
DNA: TGTGCCAGCAGCTTAGGAGGCAGGAGGAATCAGCCCCAGCATTTT
J: TRBJ1-5
D: NA
size: few
V: TRBV7-9

CDR3: CASSSRASETQYF
DNA: TGTGCCAGCAGCTCCAGGGCGTCTGAGACCCAGTACTTC
J: TRBJ2-5
D: NA
size: NA
V: TRBV7-2

CDR3: CASGAGGLSPLHF
DNA: TGTGCCAGCGGGGCAGGGGGCCTCTCACCCCTCCACTTT
J: TRBJ1-6
D: TRBD1
size: many
V: TRBV27

CDR3: CASNPPGTSGINEQFF
DNA: TGTGCCAGCAACCCTCCCGGGACTAGCGGGATCAATGAGCAGTTCTTC
J: TRBJ2-1
D: TRBD2
size: few
V: TRBV7-9

CDR3: CASSWTPGQGPNEKLFF
DNA: TGTGCCAGCAGCTGGACGCCGGGACAGGGTCCAAACGAAAAACTGTTTTTT
J: TRBJ1-4
D: TRBD1
size: many
V: TRBV11-2

CDR3: CASSLGGLSTDTQYF
DNA: TGTGCCAGCAGCCTCGGGGGGCTTAGCACAGATACGCAGTATTTT
J: TRBJ2-3
D: NA
size: many
V: TRBV7-9

CDR3: CASSLNTPGLAGGLGYYEQYF
DNA: TGTGCCAGCAGTTTAAATACTCCGGGACTAGCGGGAGGGCTGGGGTATTACGAGCAGTACTTC
J: TRBJ2-7
D: TRBD2
size: few
V: TRBV27

CDR3: CASSQGDIDTQYF
DNA: TGCGCCAGCAGCCAAGGGGACATTGATACGCAGTATTTT
J: TRBJ2-3
D: NA
size: few
V: TRBV4-1

CDR3: CASSGTGGNYGYTF
DNA: TGCGCCAGCAGCGGGACAGGGGGTAACTATGGCTACACCTTC
J: TRBJ1-2
D: TRBD1
size: many
V: TRBV5-1

CDR3: CASKKRGNPGQGEAFF
DNA: TGTGCCAGCAAAAAGAGGGGAAACCCGGGACAGGGTGAAGCTTTCTTT
J: TRBJ1-1
D: TRBD1
size: many
V: TRBV6-6

CDR3: CASTSPRDYGYTF
DNA: TGTGCCAGCACTTCGCCCCGAGACTATGGCTACACCTTC
J: TRBJ1-2
D: NA
size: NA
V: TRBV7-2

CDR3: CASSLDRGAYGYTF
DNA: TGTGCCAGCAGTTTGGACAGGGGGGCCTATGGCTACACCTTC
J: TRBJ1-2
D: TRBD1
size: many
V: TRBV6-5

CDR3: CASSYGAGLETQYF
DNA: TGTGCCAGCAGTTACGGGGCGGGGCTGGAGACCCAGTACTTC
J: TRBJ2-5
D: NA
size: many
V: TRBV6-5

CDR3: CASSRGPAGDTEAFF
DNA: TGCGCCAGCAGCCGGGGGCCAGCAGGGGATACTGAAGCTTTCTTT
J: TRBJ1-1
D: NA
size: many
V: TRBV4-1

CDR3: CASSLRENYGYTF
DNA: TGTGCCAGCAGTTTAAGGGAGAACTATGGCTACACCTTC
J: TRBJ1-2
D: NA
size: many
V: TRBV27

CDR3: CASSEGVLYGYTF
DNA: TGTGCCAGCAGCGAGGGGGTCCTCTATGGCTACACCTTC
J: TRBJ1-2
D: NA
size: few
V: TRBV2

CDR3: CASSLIAVMGRNEQFF
DNA: TGTGCCAGTAGTCTGATAGCGGTCATGGGGAGAAATGAGCAGTTCTTC
J: TRBJ2-1
D: NA
size: many
V: TRBV19

CDR3: CASSLRHGNQPQHF
DNA: TGTGCCAGTAGTCTAAGACATGGGAATCAGCCCCAGCATTTT
J: TRBJ1-5
D: NA
size: many
V: TRBV19

CDR3: CASGTVVRGKTEAFF
DNA: TGTGCCAGTGGTACCGTCGTGCGGGGGAAGACTGAAGCTTTCTTT
J: TRBJ1-1
D: NA
size: many
V: TRBV19

CDR3: CASSLTGSGAGNTIYF
DNA: TGTGCCAGCAGTTTGACCGGTTCGGGGGCTGGAAACACCATATATTTT
J: TRBJ1-3
D: NA
size: many
V: TRBV28

CDR3: CASSDPRGAYEQYF
DNA: TGTGCCAGCAGCGACCCTCGGGGGGCGTACGAGCAGTACTTC
J: TRBJ2-7
D: NA
size: many
V: TRBV7-9

CDR3: CASISDRANGYTF
DNA: TGTGCCAGCATATCGGACAGGGCAAATGGCTACACCTTC
J: TRBJ1-2
D: TRBD1
size: few
V: TRBV6-5

CDR3: CASSIKPGHNPNEQFF
DNA: TGTGCCAGCAGCATTAAACCGGGACATAACCCCAATGAGCAGTTCTTC
J: TRBJ2-1
D: NA
size: few
V: TRBV21-1

CDR3: CASSHGGTGTDEQYF
DNA: TGTGCCAGCAGCCACGGGGGTACCGGGACCGACGAGCAGTACTTC
J: TRBJ2-7
D: NA
size: many
V: TRBV5-4

CDR3: CASKVAGGPTDTQYF
DNA: TGTGCCAGCAAGGTAGCGGGGGGGCCAACAGATACGCAGTATTTT
J: TRBJ2-3
D: TRBD2
size: NA
V: TRBV28

CDR3: CASSQGGRGQEETQYF
DNA: TGCGCCAGCAGCCAAGGCGGCAGGGGGCAAGAGGAGACCCAGTACTTC
J: TRBJ2-5
D: TRBD1
size: many
V: TRBV4-1

CDR3: CAVGLAGNEQFF
DNA: TGTGCGGTGGGACTAGCGGGGAATGAGCAGTTCTTC
J: TRBJ2-1
D: TRBD2
size: few
V: TRBV15

CDR3: CASSETATMNTEAFF
DNA: TGCGCCAGCAGTGAGACAGCCACGATGAACACTGAAGCTTTCTTT
J: TRBJ1-1
D: NA
size: many
V: TRBV10-2

CDR3: CASSQVAGGPYEQYF
DNA: TGTGCCAGCAGCCAAGTCGCGGGAGGGCCGTACGAGCAGTACTTC
J: TRBJ2-7
D: TRBD2
size: NA
V: TRBV4-2

CDR3: CASHLGASSYNEQFF
DNA: TGCGCCAGCCATTTGGGGGCAAGCTCCTACAATGAGCAGTTCTTC
J: TRBJ2-1
D: NA
size: few
V: TRBV5-1

CDR3: CASSLWRREWAQYF
DNA: TGTGCCAGCAGCTTATGGCGGAGAGAATGGGCCCAGTACTTC
J: TRBJ2-5
D: NA
size: many
V: TRBV11-2

CDR3: CASSLFTAGTEAFF
DNA: TGCGCCAGCAGCTTGTTTACAGCGGGAACTGAAGCTTTCTTT
J: TRBJ1-1
D: NA
size: few
V: TRBV5-1

CDR3: CASSEEPRDRGLHEQFF
DNA: TGTGCCAGCAGTGAAGAGCCCCGGGACAGGGGACTACATGAGCAGTTCTTC
J: TRBJ2-1
D: TRBD1
size: few
V: TRBV6-1